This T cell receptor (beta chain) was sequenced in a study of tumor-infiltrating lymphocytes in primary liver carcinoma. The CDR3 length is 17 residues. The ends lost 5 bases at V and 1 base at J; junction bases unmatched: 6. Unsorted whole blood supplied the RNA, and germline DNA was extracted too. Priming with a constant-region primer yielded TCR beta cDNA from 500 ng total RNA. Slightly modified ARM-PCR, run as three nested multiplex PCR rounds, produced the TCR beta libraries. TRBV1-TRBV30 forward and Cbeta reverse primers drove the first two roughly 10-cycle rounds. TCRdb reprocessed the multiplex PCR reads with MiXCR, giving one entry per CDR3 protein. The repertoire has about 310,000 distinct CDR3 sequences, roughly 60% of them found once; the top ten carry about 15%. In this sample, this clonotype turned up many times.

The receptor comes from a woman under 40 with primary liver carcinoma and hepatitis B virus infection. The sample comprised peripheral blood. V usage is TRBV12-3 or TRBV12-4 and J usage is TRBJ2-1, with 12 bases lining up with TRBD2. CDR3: CASSPGTSGRSYNEQFF. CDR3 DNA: TGTGCCAGCAGTCCCGGGACTAGCGGGCGATCCTACAATGAGCAGTTCTTC.